Only a few counts were recorded for the clone carrying this TCR beta chain. The antigen is undetermined. In making TCR beta libraries, quantitative 5'-RACE with molecular barcodes was used. TCRdb reanalysed the 5' RACE reads using MiXCR and keeps one entry per CDR3 protein. The data hold about 840,000 distinct CDR3 sequences, with over 9.5% observed a single time. Germline V gene sequence: CDR1 DFQATT, CDR2 SNEGSKA (reference sequence). This CDR3 has 13 residues. Trimming left V 5 bases short and J 6 bases short, with 14 bases between. The data were taken from a study of CD8 T cells in ankylosing spondylitis. Study-level points and caveats: Before this, some motif variants had been reported in reactive arthritis synovial fluid and blood. Disease-linked clones proved CD8+ and comparatively uncommon in peripheral blood. A TCR beta motif of 7 to 9 highly homologous variants seemed to mark ankylosing spondylitis blood. The authors reported significant enrichment of disease-linked clones in matched ankylosing spondylitis synovial fluid.

This clonotype originated in a male donor with ankylosing spondylitis. Sequenced input: blood, either unsorted or a sorted T cell fraction (not recorded which). The V gene is TRBV20-1, the J gene TRBJ1-5; tentative D call: TRBD1 (5 bases). The CDR3 bases are TGCAGTGCTTCCGACAGCGCGGGTCAGCCCCAGCATTTT. The encoded protein is CSASDSAGQPQHF.